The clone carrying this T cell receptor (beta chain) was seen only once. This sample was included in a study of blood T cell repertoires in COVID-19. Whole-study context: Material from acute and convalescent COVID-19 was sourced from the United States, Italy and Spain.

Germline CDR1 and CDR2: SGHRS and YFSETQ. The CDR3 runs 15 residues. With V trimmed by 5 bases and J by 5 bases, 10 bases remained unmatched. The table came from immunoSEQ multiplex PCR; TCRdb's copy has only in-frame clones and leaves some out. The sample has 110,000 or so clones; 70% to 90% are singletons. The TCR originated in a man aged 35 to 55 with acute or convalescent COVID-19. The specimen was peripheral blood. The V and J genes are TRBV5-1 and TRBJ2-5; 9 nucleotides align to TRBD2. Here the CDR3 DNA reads TGCGCCAGCAGTTTTCTAGCGGGGCCCGCTGAGACCCAGTACTTC. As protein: CASSFLAGPAETQYF.